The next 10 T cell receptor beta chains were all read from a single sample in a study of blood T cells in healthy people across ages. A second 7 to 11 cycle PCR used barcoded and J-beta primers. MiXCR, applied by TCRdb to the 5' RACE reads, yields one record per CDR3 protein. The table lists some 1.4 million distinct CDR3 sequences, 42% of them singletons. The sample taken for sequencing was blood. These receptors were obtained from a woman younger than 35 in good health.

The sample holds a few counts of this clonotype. The CDR3 here is CSARDPAGRTDTQYF. Written as DNA, the CDR3 is TGCAGTGCTAGAGATCCAGCGGGGCGCACAGATACGCAGTATTTT. This chain connects TRBV20-1 to TRBJ2-3; TRBD2 matches at 7 bases. The CDR3 contains 15 residues. CDR1 and CDR2 from the germline V gene are DFQATT and SNEGSKA (reference sequence). J was trimmed by 1 base and V by 0 bases; bases with no gene match: 4.

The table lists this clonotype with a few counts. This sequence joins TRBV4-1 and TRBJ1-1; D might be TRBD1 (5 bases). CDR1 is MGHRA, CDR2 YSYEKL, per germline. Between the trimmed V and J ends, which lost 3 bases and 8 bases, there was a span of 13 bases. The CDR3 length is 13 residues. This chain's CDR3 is CASSHWGRQEAFF. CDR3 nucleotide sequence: TGCGCCAGCAGCCATTGGGGCAGGCAAGAAGCTTTCTTT.

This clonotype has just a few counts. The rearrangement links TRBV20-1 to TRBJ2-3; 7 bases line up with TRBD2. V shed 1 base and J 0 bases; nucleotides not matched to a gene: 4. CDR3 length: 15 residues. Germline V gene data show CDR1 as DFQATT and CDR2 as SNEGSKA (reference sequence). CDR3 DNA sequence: TGCAGTGCTAGAGTGGCTAGCGGAAGCACAGATACGCAGTATTTT. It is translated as CSARVASGSTDTQYF.

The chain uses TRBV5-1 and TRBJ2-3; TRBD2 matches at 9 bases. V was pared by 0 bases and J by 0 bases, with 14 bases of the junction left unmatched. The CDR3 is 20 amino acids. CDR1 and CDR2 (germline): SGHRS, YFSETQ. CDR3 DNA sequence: TGCGCCAGCAGCTTGGTTGAATCGGCTAGCGGGGCTTCTAGCACAGATACGCAGTATTTT. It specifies CASSLVESASGASSTDTQYF.

In DNA form, the CDR3 reads TGTGCCAGCAGTTTAAAGAGCAGAACCGTCTCTGGGGCCAACGTCCTGACTTTC. Its translation is CASSLKSRTVSGANVLTF. The chain is built from TRBV27 and TRBJ2-6; no firm D call. This CDR3 is 18 amino acids long. Trimming took 2 bases from V and 0 from J, leaving 14 bases between them. Germline V lookup: CDR1 MNHEY, CDR2 SMNVEV (reference sequence).

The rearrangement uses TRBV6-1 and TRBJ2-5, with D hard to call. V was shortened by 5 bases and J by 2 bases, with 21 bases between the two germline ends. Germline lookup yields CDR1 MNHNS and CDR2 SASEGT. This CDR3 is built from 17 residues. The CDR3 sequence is CASSPFWSEDGQETQYF. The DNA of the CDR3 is TGTGCCAGCAGTCCCTTTTGGAGTGAGGATGGTCAAGAGACCCAGTACTTC.

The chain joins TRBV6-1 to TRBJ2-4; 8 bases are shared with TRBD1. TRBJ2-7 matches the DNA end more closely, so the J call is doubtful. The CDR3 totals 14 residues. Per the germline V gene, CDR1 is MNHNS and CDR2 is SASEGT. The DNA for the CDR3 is TGTGCCAGCTCATCGGACAGGGTAAGGTACGAGCAGTACTTC. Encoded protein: CASSSDRVRYEQYF.

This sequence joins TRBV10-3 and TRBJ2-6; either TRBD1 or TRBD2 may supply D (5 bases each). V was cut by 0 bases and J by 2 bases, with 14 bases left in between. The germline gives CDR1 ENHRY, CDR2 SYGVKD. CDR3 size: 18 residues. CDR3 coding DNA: TGTGCCATCAGTGAGTCTCAGGGATCGGGAACTGGGGCCAACGTCCTGACTTTC. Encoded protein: CAISESQGSGTGANVLTF.

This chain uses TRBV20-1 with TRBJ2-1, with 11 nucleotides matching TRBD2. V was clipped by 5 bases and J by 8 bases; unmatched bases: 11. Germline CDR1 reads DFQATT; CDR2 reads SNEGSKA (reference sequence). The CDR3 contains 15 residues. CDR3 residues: CSAQSFTSGGDEQFF. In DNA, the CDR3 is TGCAGTGCTCAAAGCTTTACTAGCGGGGGCGATGAGCAGTTCTTC.

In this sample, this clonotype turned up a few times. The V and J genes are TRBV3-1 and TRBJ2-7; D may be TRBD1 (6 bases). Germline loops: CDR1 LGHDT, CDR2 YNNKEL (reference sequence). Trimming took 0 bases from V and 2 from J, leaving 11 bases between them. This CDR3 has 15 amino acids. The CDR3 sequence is CASSQDPDRAYEQYF. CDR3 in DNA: TGTGCCAGCAGCCAAGACCCGGACAGAGCCTACGAGCAGTACTTC.